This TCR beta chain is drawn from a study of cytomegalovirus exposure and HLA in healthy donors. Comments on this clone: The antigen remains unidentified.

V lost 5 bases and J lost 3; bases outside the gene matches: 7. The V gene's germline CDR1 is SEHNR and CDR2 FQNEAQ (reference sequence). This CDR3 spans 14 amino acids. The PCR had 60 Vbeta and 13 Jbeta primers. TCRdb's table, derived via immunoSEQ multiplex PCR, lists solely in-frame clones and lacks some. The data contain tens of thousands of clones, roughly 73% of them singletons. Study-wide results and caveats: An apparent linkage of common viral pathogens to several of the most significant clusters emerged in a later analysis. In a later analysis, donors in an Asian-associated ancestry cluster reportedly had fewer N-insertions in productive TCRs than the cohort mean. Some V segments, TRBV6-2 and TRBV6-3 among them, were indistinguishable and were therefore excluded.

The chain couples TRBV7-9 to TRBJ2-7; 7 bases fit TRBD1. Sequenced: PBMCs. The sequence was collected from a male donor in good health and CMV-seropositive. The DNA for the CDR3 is TGTGCCAGCAGCCTAGGACAGGTCTTCTACGAGCAGTACTTC. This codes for CASSLGQVFYEQYF.